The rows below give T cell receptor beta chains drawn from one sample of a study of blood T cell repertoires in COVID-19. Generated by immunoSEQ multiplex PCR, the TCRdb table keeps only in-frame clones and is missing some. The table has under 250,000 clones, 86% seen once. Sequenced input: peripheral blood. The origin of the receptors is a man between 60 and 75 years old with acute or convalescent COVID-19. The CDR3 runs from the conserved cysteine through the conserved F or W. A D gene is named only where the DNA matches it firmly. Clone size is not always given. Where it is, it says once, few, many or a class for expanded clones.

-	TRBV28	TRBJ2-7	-	CASSLLGNVFTYEQYF	TGTGCCAGCAGTTTATTGGGCAACGTCTTCACCTACGAGCAGTACTTC
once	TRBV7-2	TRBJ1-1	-	CASSSSNTEAFF	TGTGCCAGCAGCTCCTCGAACACTGAAGCTTTCTTT
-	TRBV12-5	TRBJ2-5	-	CASGSGRQGRETQYF	TGTGCTAGTGGTTCCGGGAGACAGGGAAGAGAGACCCAGTACTTC
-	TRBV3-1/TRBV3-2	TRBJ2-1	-	CASSQDENEQFF	TGTGCCAGCAGCCAAGATGAGAATGAGCAGTTCTTC
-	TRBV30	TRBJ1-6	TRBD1	CAWSPGQGISPLHF	TGTGCCTGGAGTCCGGGACAGGGGATTTCACCCCTCCACTTT
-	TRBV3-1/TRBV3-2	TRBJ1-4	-	CASSHRGGGSAEKLFF	TGTGCCAGCAGCCACCGAGGTGGGGGGTCCGCCGAAAAACTGTTTTTT
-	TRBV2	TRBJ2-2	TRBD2	CASNPLAANTGELFF	TGTGCCAGCAACCCCCTAGCGGCGAACACCGGGGAGCTGTTTTTT
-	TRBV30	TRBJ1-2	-	CAWNGGDGYTF	TGTGCCTGGAACGGAGGGGATGGCTACACCTTC
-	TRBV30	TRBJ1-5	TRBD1	CAWNPNSGTGANQPQHF	TGTGCCTGGAACCCCAACTCCGGGACAGGGGCAAATCAGCCCCAGCATTTT
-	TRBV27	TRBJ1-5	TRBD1	CASSESRTGVGQPQHF	TGTGCCAGCAGCGAATCCCGGACAGGAGTAGGTCAGCCCCAGCATTTT
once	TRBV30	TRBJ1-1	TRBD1	CAWSRDRGTEAFF	TGTGCCTGGAGTCGGGACAGGGGCACTGAAGCTTTCTTT
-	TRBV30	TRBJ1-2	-	CAWSVIGGLGYGYTF	TGTGCCTGGAGTGTAATCGGGGGGCTCGGCTATGGCTACACCTTC
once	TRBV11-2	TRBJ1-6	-	CASSLTGGAGPLHF	TGTGCCAGCAGCTTAACGGGCGGTGCGGGACCCCTCCACTTT
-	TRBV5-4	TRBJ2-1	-	CASSSGLINEQFF	TGTGCCAGCAGCTCTGGACTAATCAATGAGCAGTTCTTC
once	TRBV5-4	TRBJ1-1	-	CASSLGAGNTEAFF	TGTGCCAGCAGCTTGGGGGCAGGGAACACTGAAGCTTTCTTT
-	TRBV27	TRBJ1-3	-	CASSPLGQGNTIYF	TGTGCCAGCAGTCCCCTGGGGCAGGGAAACACCATATATTTT
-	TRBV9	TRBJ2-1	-	CASSVGAEPRDEQFF	TGTGCCAGCAGCGTAGGAGCGGAACCTAGGGATGAGCAGTTCTTC
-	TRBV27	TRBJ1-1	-	CASSPRGGDFEAFF	TGTGCCAGCAGCCCTCGGGGGGGCGATTTTGAAGCTTTCTTT
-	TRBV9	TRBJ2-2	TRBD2	CASSAGLAGVNTGELFF	TGTGCCAGCAGCGCCGGACTAGCGGGAGTTAACACCGGGGAGCTGTTTTTT
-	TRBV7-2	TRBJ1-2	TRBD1	CASSFRQGSGYTF	TGTGCCAGCAGCTTTCGACAGGGCAGTGGCTACACCTTC
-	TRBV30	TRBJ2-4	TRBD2	CAWSGGAGAMDF	TGTGCCTGGAGCGGGGGGGCAGGTGCAATGGACTTC
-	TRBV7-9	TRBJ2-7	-	CASSLVKGLDYEQYF	TGTGCCAGCAGCTTGGTTAAAGGCCTAGATTACGAGCAGTACTTC
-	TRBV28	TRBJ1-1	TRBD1	CASGRDRVTEAFF	TGTGCCAGCGGTCGGGACAGGGTCACTGAAGCTTTCTTT
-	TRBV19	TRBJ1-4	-	CASSLPGTGNEKLFF	TGTGCCAGTAGTCTCCCCGGAACCGGGAATGAAAAACTGTTTTTT
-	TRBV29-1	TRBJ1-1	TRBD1	CSVDRGLGAEAFF	TGCAGCGTCGACAGGGGGCTTGGCGCTGAAGCTTTCTTT
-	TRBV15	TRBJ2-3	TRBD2	CATSSQLAGGADTQYF	TGTGCCACCAGCAGCCAACTAGCGGGAGGTGCAGATACGCAGTATTTT
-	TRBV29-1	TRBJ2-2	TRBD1	CSVEGQGGTGELFF	TGCAGCGTTGAAGGACAGGGCGGTACCGGGGAGCTGTTTTTT
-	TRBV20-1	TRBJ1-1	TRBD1	CSASPGGLIEAFF	TGCAGTGCTAGTCCAGGGGGCCTAATTGAAGCTTTCTTT
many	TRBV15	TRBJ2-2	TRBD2	CATSREGSGRRGELFF	TGTGCCACCAGCAGAGAGGGTAGCGGGAGGCGAGGGGAGCTGTTTTTT
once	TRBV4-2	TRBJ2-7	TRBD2	CASSQEGGSGSYEQYF	TGTGCCAGCAGCCAAGAGGGAGGGAGCGGCAGCTACGAGCAGTACTTC
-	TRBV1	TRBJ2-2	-	CTSSRWKAGPVNTGELFF	TGCACCAGCAGCCGATGGAAAGCGGGACCCGTAAACACCGGGGAGCTGTTTTTT
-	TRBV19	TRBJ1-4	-	CASSEESSNEKLFF	TGTGCCAGTAGTGAAGAGAGTTCAAATGAAAAACTGTTTTTT
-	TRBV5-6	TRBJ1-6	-	CASSRTGLGSPLHF	TGTGCCAGCAGCCGAACAGGGTTGGGTTCACCCCTCCACTTT
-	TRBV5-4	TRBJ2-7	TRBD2	CASSRSPSGRKPEQYF	TGTGCCAGCAGCCGGTCCCCGAGCGGGAGAAAGCCCGAGCAGTACTTC
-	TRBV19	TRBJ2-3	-	CASSFSGGLGTDTQYF	TGTGCCAGTAGTTTCTCAGGGGGACTAGGCACAGATACGCAGTATTTT
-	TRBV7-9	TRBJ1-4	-	CASSPHRGAFNEKLFF	TGTGCCAGCAGCCCCCACCGGGGAGCGTTTAATGAAAAACTGTTTTTT
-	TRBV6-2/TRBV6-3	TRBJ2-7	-	CASSQDSYEQYF	TGTGCCAGCAGTCAGGACAGCTACGAGCAGTACTTC
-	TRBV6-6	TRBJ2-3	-	CASSRERDTQYF	TGTGCCAGCAGTCGGGAGAGGGATACGCAGTATTTT
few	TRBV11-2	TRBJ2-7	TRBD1	CASSRGTGGEQYF	TGTGCCAGCAGCCGCGGGACAGGGGGCGAGCAGTACTTC
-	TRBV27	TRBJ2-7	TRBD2	CASSAVRTSGSYEQYF	TGTGCCAGCAGTGCTGTCCGGACTAGCGGCTCCTACGAGCAGTACTTC
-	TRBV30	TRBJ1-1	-	CAWSVPGGKANTEAFF	TGTGCCTGGAGTGTACCGGGTGGAAAGGCGAACACTGAAGCTTTCTTT
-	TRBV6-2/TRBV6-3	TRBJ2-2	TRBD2	CASSRGLAGGNSGELFF	TGTGCCAGCAGTCGGGGACTAGCGGGAGGAAACAGCGGGGAGCTGTTTTTT
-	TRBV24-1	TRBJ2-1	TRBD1	CATSESGTGVLDEQFF	TGTGCCACCAGTGAGTCGGGGACAGGGGTGTTGGATGAGCAGTTCTTC
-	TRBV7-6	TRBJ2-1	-	CASSPRNRGREKNNEQFF	TGTGCCAGCAGCCCTAGGAACAGAGGGCGGGAAAAGAACAATGAGCAGTTCTTC
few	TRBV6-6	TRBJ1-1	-	CASSYSNSEAFF	TGTGCCAGCAGTTACTCAAACTCTGAAGCTTTCTTT
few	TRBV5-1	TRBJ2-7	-	CASSLGPAESSYEQYF	TGCGCCAGCAGCTTGGGACCAGCGGAGAGCTCCTACGAGCAGTACTTC
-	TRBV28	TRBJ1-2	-	CASSFPQGSIYGYTF	TGTGCCAGCAGTTTCCCTCAGGGGTCGATCTATGGCTACACCTTC
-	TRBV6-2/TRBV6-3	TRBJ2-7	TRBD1	CASSLGTASYEQYF	TGTGCCAGCAGTCTCGGGACAGCCTCCTACGAGCAGTACTTC
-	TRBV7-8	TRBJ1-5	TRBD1	CASSPPRTGGNQPQHF	TGTGCCAGCAGCCCCCCTCGGACAGGGGGCAATCAGCCCCAGCATTTT
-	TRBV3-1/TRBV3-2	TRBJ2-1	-	CASSLGDSSYNEQFF	TGTGCCAGCAGCTTGGGGGACTCTAGCTACAATGAGCAGTTCTTC
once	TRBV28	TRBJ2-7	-	CASSWDTSYEQYF	TGTGCCAGCAGTTGGGACACCTCCTACGAGCAGTACTTC
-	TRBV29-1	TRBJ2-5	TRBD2	CSVSIAGTQETQYF	TGCAGCGTATCAATAGCGGGAACCCAAGAGACCCAGTACTTC
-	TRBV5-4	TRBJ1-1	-	CASSLVARRNTEAFF	TGTGCCAGCAGCTTGGTGGCCAGAAGGAACACTGAAGCTTTCTTT
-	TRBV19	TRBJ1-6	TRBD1	CASSEQGDYNSPLHF	TGTGCCAGTAGCGAGCAGGGGGATTATAATTCACCCCTCCACTTT
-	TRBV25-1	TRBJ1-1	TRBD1	CASTLQGASTEAFF	TGTGCCAGCACCTTACAGGGGGCTTCCACTGAAGCTTTCTTT